The text below deals with one T cell receptor beta chain. Its antigen remains unidentified. This specimen belongs to a study of OX40 agonist ivuxolimab in advanced cancers. About the study: The patients received agonistic anti-OX40 (CD134) antibody ivuxolimab. Study-wide findings and caveats: Expanded peripheral T cells had an undetermined antigen specificity.

Profiling relied on immunoSEQ multiplex PCR, and the TCRdb table lists in-frame clones only, not all of them. Of 30,000 to 45,000 clones listed, roughly 80% were seen once; the top ten hold around 10%. Germline V gene data show CDR1 as MNHEY and CDR2 as SMNVEV (reference sequence). This CDR3 is 14 amino acids long. V was pared by 6 bases and J by 0 bases, with 3 bases of the junction left unmatched. The V gene is TRBV27, the J gene TRBJ1-1, with 8 nucleotides matching TRBD1. The origin of this receptor is an adult with an advanced solid tumor such as melanoma, head and neck, liver or kidney cancer. The input for sequencing was CD4+ or CD8+ T cells sorted from blood, taken in a trial of the OX40 agonist ivuxolimab. CDR3 in amino acids: CASRSRGLNTEAFF. As DNA, the CDR3 is TGTGCCAGCAGATCCAGGGGGCTGAACACTGAAGCTTTCTTT.